Detailed here is one T cell receptor beta chain. It was CD45RO-negative cells, positively selected for CCR7, that made up naive CD8 cells, with terminally differentiated effector memory CD45RA+ cells excluded. This sample was included in a study of shared clonotypes between healthy human individuals. Study in general: Each donor's CD8 memory used one plate, CD8 naive two, each CD4 subset three.

The authors distributed each subset's genomic DNA evenly over several immunoSEQ plates. Measured with immunoSEQ multiplex PCR; TCRdb has only the in-frame clones, and not every one. This table has about 2 million clones, approximately 94% appearing once. V lost 5 bases to trimming and J lost 4 bases; unmatched junction nucleotides: 6. Germline V gives CDR1 SGHAT, CDR2 FQNNGV. The CDR3 is 15 amino acids. V usage is TRBV11-2 and J usage is TRBJ2-3; 10 nucleotides match TRBD1. This clonotype was sampled from a man aged 18 to 30 in good health. What was sequenced was naive CD8+ T cells sorted from blood. Here the CDR3 DNA reads TGTGCCAGCAGCCCCCGGACAGGGGGTGCAGATACGCAGTATTTT. Amino acid sequence: CASSPRTGGADTQYF.